The rows below give T cell receptor beta chains drawn from one sample of a study of T-cell memory formation after mild COVID-19. TCRdb passed the 5' RACE reads through MiXCR, listing each CDR3 protein once. The table has 550,000 to 650,000 distinct CDR3 sequences, 15% to 20% seen once. Input material: PBMCs or a T cell subset sorted from them (not recorded which). The receptors come from an adult woman who had mild COVID-19 (a few samples of this study predate the infection). Cell type and time point are not known. Both conserved end residues are trimmed from each CDR3. The D gene is left open where the match is weak. Not all rows give a size; the values are once, few, many and, for expanded clones, a class.

j_gene	abundance	v_gene	d_gene	CDR3aa
TRBJ2-7	-	TRBV4-1	-	ASSQVAEGATYEQY
TRBJ2-1	-	TRBV15	-	ATSRGYSVIEQF
TRBJ2-7	many	TRBV7-6	-	ASSLESAFPYEQY
TRBJ1-2	few	TRBV7-9	-	ASRPTGSGGYT
TRBJ1-1	few	TRBV20-1	-	SAARGRNTEAF
TRBJ2-7	few	TRBV6-5	-	ASSLTSFAEEQY
TRBJ2-7	-	TRBV29-1	-	SVGASYEQY
TRBJ1-1	few	TRBV12-3/TRBV12-4	TRBD1	ASSVGTGEAF
TRBJ2-7	once	TRBV6-6	-	ASSYHRVYEQY
TRBJ1-1	-	TRBV5-1	-	ASRLPYRENTEAF
TRBJ1-6	few	TRBV7-3	-	ASSLRPRGLYNSPLH
TRBJ2-7	many	TRBV5-4	-	ASSILQEDYEQY
TRBJ1-5	-	TRBV9	-	ASSVGGVGDQPQH
TRBJ2-7	-	TRBV7-9	-	ASSFRTSYEQY
TRBJ2-2	-	TRBV14	-	ASSLGPAGLF
TRBJ1-1	few	TRBV11-3	-	ASSLVGTTEAF
TRBJ2-1	-	TRBV7-2	TRBD2	ASSLVMTSGTYNEQF
TRBJ2-3	-	TRBV7-6	TRBD2	ASSLVAGVADTQY
TRBJ2-3	-	TRBV6-6	-	ASRLDEGDTQY
TRBJ2-3	-	TRBV4-1	-	ASSQVDADTQY
TRBJ2-7	-	TRBV29-1	-	SVEVHRGGYEQY
TRBJ1-5	few	TRBV7-8	TRBD1	ASSSQGQGSNQPQH
TRBJ2-5	few	TRBV4-3	-	ASSQEGEGQETQY
TRBJ1-2	-	TRBV4-2	TRBD1	AVTGEDYGYT
TRBJ2-5	few	TRBV4-1	-	ASSQGFSGDRY
TRBJ1-1	-	TRBV27	-	ASSILSPNTEAF
TRBJ2-1	-	TRBV4-1	TRBD2	ASTGTSDNNEQF
TRBJ1-6	many	TRBV7-9	-	ASSLDQYNSPLH
TRBJ2-6	few	TRBV11-2	-	ASSLNRVGANVLT
TRBJ2-7	few	TRBV5-1	TRBD1	ASSDSDRYLYEQY
TRBJ2-7	few	TRBV29-1	TRBD2	SVEDPTWGLAGVEARQY
TRBJ2-7	-	TRBV2	-	ASSWAQGEQY
TRBJ1-1	-	TRBV20-1	-	SAVASNANTEAF
TRBJ1-3	-	TRBV4-2	-	ASSQELVLSSGNTIY
TRBJ2-1	few	TRBV7-2	-	ASNPREVHNEQF
TRBJ2-1	few	TRBV5-1	TRBD1	ASSLVAGQGAGEQF
TRBJ1-5	few	TRBV11-1	-	ASSSGHPDQPQH
TRBJ2-7	many	TRBV6-5	-	ASSYEGHQEQY
TRBJ2-7	few	TRBV12-3/TRBV12-4	-	ASSPQGEQY
TRBJ2-3	few	TRBV7-3	TRBD1	ASSSQPQGFTDTQY
TRBJ2-1	-	TRBV7-2	TRBD1	ASSLGPQDRGGF
TRBJ2-7	-	TRBV5-1	TRBD1	ASSSAGTGTPYEQY
TRBJ2-1	few	TRBV7-2	-	ASSSFIEQF
TRBJ1-5	-	TRBV7-8	-	ASSFSAPPGGQPQH
TRBJ2-1	few	TRBV5-1	TRBD2	ASSAGTSGSNEQF